The source of this TCR beta chain is a study of CD4+ T cells in melanoma. The repertoire was sequenced with immunoSEQ multiplex PCR; TCRdb's copy has only in-frame clones and lacks some. Counted here are roughly 5,000 clones, roughly 60% occurring once; the ten biggest clones make up about 25%. Looked up from germline, CDR1 is MNHEY and CDR2 is SVGAGI. The CDR3 extends over 14 amino acids. Trimming took off 6 bases at V and 9 bases at J, with 17 bases between the two ends. This clone was seen only once. Sequencing was carried out using cells from a culture (not recorded whether cultured in vitro). This TCR derives from a human donor with melanoma. The chain combines TRBV6-5 with TRBJ2-2; the D is unclear. CDR3 in DNA: TGTGCCAGCAGACCCACCGTAGGGTCCTGGGAGCTGTTTTTT. Protein: CASRPTVGSWELFF.